Included here is one T cell receptor (beta chain) sequence, with context. Its antigen is unknown. Base quality data are lacking; no much larger clone is found one base away. The roughly 37 donors, aged roughly 6 to 95 years, were systemically healthy Caucasian individuals from Russia. Approximately 9.7 milliliters of peripheral blood were drawn from each donor into EDTA-treated Vacutainer tubes. Ficoll-Paque density-gradient centrifugation was used to isolate PBMCs, with at least 6 million per sample. Total RNA, at least 6 micrograms per sample, was extracted from PBMCs with Trizol reagent. For every donor, an aliquot of PBMCs went through flow cytometry to measure the percentages of naive CD45RAhigh/CD27high T cells. This entry comes from a study of blood T cells in healthy people across ages (dated by TCRdb to between 2015 and 2017). About the full investigation: In model experiments, roughly one uniquely barcoded TCR beta cDNA molecule per two T cells was captured by template switching. Using deep sequencing normalized with unique cDNA molecular identifiers, the study measured how TCR beta repertoire diversity changes with age. The donors were divided into four age groups: young (average approximately 16 years), middle-aged (around 37), aged (approximately 62) and long-lived (about 79). Donors of different ages were randomly distributed across sequencing lanes to avoid experimental bias. Two additional independent replicas of 1 million unique cDNA reads from the same blood draw were analyzed for two donors (one aged 18 to 30 and one aged 80 or older).

The paper as a whole reports these results and caveats: Because donor CMV infection status was unknown, age-related changes in expanded clonotypes were potentially confounded. Because profiling used bulk unsorted PBMCs, naive and antigen-experienced compartments could not be compared conclusively. As age increased, observed TCR beta diversity per million T cells dropped in a roughly linear way, and a significant reduction was already evident by age approximately 40. Estimates of total diversity from one million sequenced T cells were regarded as lower bounds and underestimates. There was a strong correlation between observed TCR beta diversity and the percentage of naive T cells measured by flow cytometry. Compared with the aged group, more naive CD4+ T cells, fewer expanded clones and increased TCR diversity were shown by the long-lived group, suggesting age selection.

Receptors were amplified or captured by 5' RACE. Sequencing was carried out with an Illumina HiSeq 2500. A second roughly 7 to 11 cycle PCR used a sample-barcoded 5' primer and a J-beta primer mix. A template-switch 5' adaptor carrying 12 random nucleotides introduced a unique molecular identifier onto each TCR beta cDNA molecule. Each sample yielded at least 2.5 million CDR3-containing paired-end reads. First-strand cDNA was synthesized from all RNA with the Mint cDNA synthesis kit, primed by a TRBC-specific oligonucleotide. All cDNA was treated with uracil-DNA glycosylase and then went through a first 18-cycle PCR with the universal primers M1SS and BC2_uni_R. As for the original processing: For normalization, 1 million high-quality reads, each with a distinct molecular identifier, were randomly selected from each sample. Reads with shared molecular identifiers were discarded instead of being binned into consensus sequences. MiTCR, with a Q25 quality threshold and the strictest error-elimination algorithm, was used for CDR3 identification, clonotype clustering and error correction. A nonparametric unseen species model with Euler transformation was used to estimate lower-bound total TCR beta diversity. Through fastp at Q25 and MiXCR, TCRdb rebuilt clones from the public reads, retaining in-frame beta chains. Each record represents a unique CDR3 protein, reported with the most common genes and DNA among its rows. Clone size and V and J calls follow TCRdb, not the original study. Here the sample has fewer than 900,000 distinct CDR3 sequences; around 46% occur a single time. In total, the top ten clones hold 20% to 25% of the sample.

Trimming costs V 4 bases and J 0 bases, and their ends lie 13 bases apart. As encoded in the germline V gene, CDR1 is SGHTS while CDR2 is YDEGEE. From cysteine to phenylalanine, the CDR3 is 15 amino acids long. This entry keeps only the CDR3 DNA: 45 bases, framed from base 1. Recombination joined TRBV5-8 with TRBJ2-5, with TRBD2 tentatively as D gene (6 bases match). Specimen: blood. The TCR originated in a woman aged 55-70 years in good health. CDR3 loop: CASSRRGWYQETQYF. In nucleotides, the sequence is TGTGCCAGCAGCCGCCGGGGGTGGTACCAAGAGACCCAGTACTTC. The reference TRBV5-8 and TRBJ2-5 proteins fill in what lies around the CDR3, so the full variable domain reads EAGVTQSPTHLIKTRGQQATLRCSPISGHTSVYWYQQALGLGLQFLLWYDEGEERNRGNFPPRFSGRQFPNYSSELNVNALELEDSALYLCASSRRGWYQETQYFGPGTRLLVL.